This entry lists 20 T cell receptor beta chains sequenced from one sample in a study of follicular helper T cells after annual influenza vaccination. The time point denotes: 2014-2015 season, pre-vaccination. The data were produced by immunoSEQ multiplex PCR, yet TCRdb's version contains in-frame clones alone and is incomplete. The sample holds more than 10,000 clones, around 80% seen once. The starting material was CXCR5- memory CD4+ T cells sorted from blood, obtained on the day of influenza vaccination. The receptors derive from an adult who received the influenza vaccine.

This clone was seen more than once but under ten times. The chain is built from TRBV6-1 and TRBJ2-7; the D gene is possibly TRBD1 (6 bases). V was shortened by 11 bases and J by 3 bases, with 11 bases between the two germline ends. CDR1 MNHNS and CDR2 SASEGT come from the germline V gene. The CDR3 contains 11 residues. CDR3 amino acids: CAGRDNYEQYF. The CDR3 DNA reads as TGTGCCGGCCGGGACAACTACGAGCAGTACTTC.

V and J are TRBV7-9 and TRBJ2-3, with TRBD1 as a possible D gene (5 bases). V dropped 3 bases and J dropped 5 bases, with 12 bases sitting between them. Germline V gene lookup returns CDR1 SEHNR and CDR2 FQNEAQ (reference sequence). The CDR3 is made up of 14 amino acids. As DNA, the CDR3 is TGTGCCAGCAGCTTTCCTAAAGGGGTAGATACGCAGTATTTT. Residues: CASSFPKGVDTQYF.

The chain links TRBV4-3 to TRBJ2-5; D is unclear. The germline V gene has CDR1 LGHNA and CDR2 YSLEER. The CDR3 is 13 residues long. The V end lost 4 bases, the J end lost 5 bases, and 11 bases lay between the germline ends. The CDR3 nucleotides are TGCGCCAGCAGCCGCGAGGCACGGGAGACCCAGTACTTC. Its protein is CASSREARETQYF.

V gene TRBV30 combines with J gene TRBJ1-1, with 10 bases fitting TRBD1. The CDR3 totals 10 residues. V dropped 8 bases and J dropped 11; count of bases not matched to a gene: 5. Germline CDR1 and CDR2: GTSNPN and SVGIG (reference sequence). The DNA for the CDR3 is TGTGCCGGGGACAGGGGCAAGGCTTTCTTT. It is translated as CAGDRGKAFF.

The rearrangement uses TRBV14 and TRBJ1-2; D is unclear. The germline V gene encodes CDR1 SGHDN and CDR2 FVKESK. The CDR3 extends over 15 amino acids. V was clipped by 4 bases and J by 2 bases, with 14 bases between them. This CDR3 reads CASSLPGSGNYGYTF. The CDR3 DNA sequence: TGTGCCAGCAGCCTACCAGGCTCCGGAAACTATGGCTACACCTTC. The full variable domain, rest sourced from reference TRBV14 and TRBJ1-2, is EAGVTQFPSHSVIEKGQTVTLRCDPISGHDNLYWYRRVMGKEIKFLLHFVKESKQDESGMPNNRFLAERTGGTYSTLKVQPAELEDSGVYFCASSLPGSGNYGYTFGSGTRLTVV.

The genes are TRBV2 and TRBJ1-4, with TRBD1 identical over 9 bases. The germline V gene has CDR1 SNHLY and CDR2 FYNNEI. V lost 8 bases and J lost 8; bases outside the gene matches: 6. This CDR3 contains 13 residues. CDR3 coding DNA: TGTGCCAGCGCCGGGACAGGGCAGGAAAAACTGTTTTTT. The encoded protein is CASAGTGQEKLFF. The whole variable domain, remainder taken from reference TRBV2 and TRBJ1-4, is EPEVTQTPSHQVTQMGQEVILRCVPISNHLYFYWYRQILGQKVEFLVSFYNNEISEKSEIFDDQFSVERPDGSNFTLKIRSTKLEDSAMYFCASAGTGQEKLFFGSGTQLSVL.

This chain links TRBV18 with TRBJ2-2; 10 bases fit TRBD2. The CDR3 sequence is 16 residues long. Germline V gene sequence: CDR1 KGHSH, CDR2 LQKENI. J was trimmed by 5 bases and V by 2 bases; bases with no gene match: 5. The CDR3 protein is CASSPKGLASTGELFF. The CDR3 DNA sequence: TGTGCCAGCTCACCAAAGGGACTAGCGTCAACCGGGGAGCTGTTTTTT.

This clone occurred a few times. The gene calls are TRBV5-6 and TRBJ2-7, with D perhaps matching TRBD2 (6 bases). The V and J ends lost 4 bases and 2 bases respectively, with 13 bases between them. Germline V gene data show CDR1 as SGHDT and CDR2 as YYEEEE. CDR3 length: 14 residues. The CDR3 loop reads CASSRPSATYEQYF. CDR3 nucleotides: TGTGCCAGCAGCCGACCTAGCGCCACCTACGAGCAGTACTTC.

This clone was seen a few times. This rearrangement joins TRBV18 to TRBJ2-7; TRBD2 matches 7 bases. The J segment lost 9 bases and the V segment lost 3 bases, leaving 8 bases of the junction unmatched. The CDR3 sequence is 13 residues long. Germline V gene data show CDR1 as KGHSH and CDR2 as LQKENI. CDR3 sequence: CASSPSDLAVQYF. The CDR3 DNA reads as TGTGCCAGCTCACCCTCCGACCTAGCGGTGCAGTACTTC.

This clone has more than one count but fewer than ten. The V and J genes are TRBV18 and TRBJ2-3; 7 nucleotides agree with TRBD2. Germline loops: CDR1 KGHSH, CDR2 LQKENI. The CDR3 is 15 residues long. V gave up 8 bases and J gave up 2 bases; unmatched junction bases: 10. The CDR3 region has the DNA TGTGCCAGCCGTACCCCGGGACTAAACACAGATACGCAGTATTTT. It is translated as CASRTPGLNTDTQYF.

The genes are TRBV20-1 and TRBJ1-1; D unresolved. The V end lost 0 bases, the J end lost 12 bases, and 11 bases lay between the germline ends. This CDR3 contains 11 residues. Germline V gives CDR1 DFQATT, CDR2 SNEGSKA (reference sequence). CDR3 amino acids: CSARDRLVSFF. The CDR3 coding sequence is TGCAGTGCTAGAGACCGGCTGGTCTCTTTCTTT.

The chain uses TRBV7-3 and TRBJ1-2; D is unclear. Deletions cut 3 bases from V and 7 bases from J, with 18 bases between. The CDR3 is 15 residues long. Germline assignment: CDR1 SGHTA and CDR2 FQGTGA. The CDR3 sequence is CASSLTPTGGSGYTF. The DNA for the CDR3 is TGTGCCAGCAGCTTGACTCCGACCGGAGGGAGTGGCTACACCTTC.

This clone appeared once. V and J are TRBV10-3 and TRBJ2-5, with D unresolved. The germline gives CDR1 ENHRY, CDR2 SYGVKD. V lost 0 bases and J lost 5, with 7 bases in between. The CDR3 extends over 13 amino acids. CDR3 amino acids: CAISESGWETQYF. The CDR3 DNA follows: TGTGCCATCAGTGAGTCAGGTTGGGAGACCCAGTACTTC.

The chain carries TRBV9 and TRBJ1-3, with no clear D. CDR1 SGDLS and CDR2 YYNGEE come from the germline V gene. This CDR3 has 17 amino acids. V shed 0 bases and J shed 8 bases, with 21 bases lying between them. DNA of the CDR3: TGTGCCAGCAGCGTAGCTTCAGACTCGACCGGCGGGTACACCATATATTTT. Translation gives CASSVASDSTGGYTIYF.

This clone turned up a few times. The CDR3 DNA sequence: TGTGCCAGTACCCGAGGGGCAGCGAACTATGGCTACACCTTC. This codes for CASTRGAANYGYTF. The chain is built from TRBV19 and TRBJ1-2, with D maybe TRBD1 (5 bases). Germline CDR1 reads LNHDA; CDR2 reads SQIVND (reference sequence). The germline V and J ends were trimmed by 7 bases and 2 bases, with 14 bases remaining between them. The CDR3 totals 14 residues.

This clone was counted a few times. This rearrangement joins TRBV6-5 to TRBJ2-7; 8 bases are shared with TRBD1. V dropped 6 bases and J dropped 1; count of bases not matched to a gene: 5. The CDR3 is made up of 14 amino acids. Germline loops: CDR1 MNHEY, CDR2 SVGAGI. The CDR3 sequence: CASRGQEISYEQYF. The CDR3 DNA reads as TGTGCCAGCAGGGGACAGGAGATTTCCTACGAGCAGTACTTC.

The chain couples TRBV15 to TRBJ2-6, with D possibly being TRBD1 or TRBD2 (5 bases each). The germline V and J ends were trimmed by 0 bases and 0 bases, with 15 bases remaining between them. CDR1 is LNHNV, CDR2 YYDKDF, per germline (reference sequence). The CDR3 has 19 amino acids. The CDR3 coding sequence is TGTGCCACCAGCAGAGATTGGGGGAGAATAAACTCTGGGGCCAACGTCCTGACTTTC. This gives the protein CATSRDWGRINSGANVLTF.

This chain joins TRBV9 and TRBJ1-6, with a possible D match to TRBD1 (5 bases). CDR1 is SGDLS, CDR2 YYNGEE, per germline. V was trimmed by 0 bases and J by 10 bases, leaving 11 bases between them. There are 14 residues in the CDR3. This chain's CDR3 is CASSVVGDGSPLHF. As DNA, the CDR3 is TGTGCCAGCAGCGTAGTTGGGGACGGCTCACCCCTCCACTTT.

Worth noting for this clone: An end of the junction differs from the germline gene, which may be a read error. The chain combines TRBV5-8 with TRBJ1-4; D may be TRBD1 (5 bases). CDR1 and CDR2 from the germline V gene are SGHTS and YDEGEE. This CDR3 region has 15 residues. In DNA, the CDR3 is TGTGCCAGCAGCAGGGGACCCGTAACTGATGAAAAACTGTTTTTT. Protein: CASSRGPVTDEKLFF.

This clone came up once. V usage is TRBV11-2 and J usage is TRBJ2-1; D is uncertain. The CDR3 runs to 14 residues. Germline values: CDR1 SGHAT, CDR2 FQNNGV. The germline V and J ends were trimmed by 0 bases and 9 bases, with 12 bases remaining between them. The CDR3 region is CASSLDGSWSEQFF. CDR3 bases: TGTGCCAGCAGCTTAGACGGCAGCTGGAGTGAGCAGTTCTTC.